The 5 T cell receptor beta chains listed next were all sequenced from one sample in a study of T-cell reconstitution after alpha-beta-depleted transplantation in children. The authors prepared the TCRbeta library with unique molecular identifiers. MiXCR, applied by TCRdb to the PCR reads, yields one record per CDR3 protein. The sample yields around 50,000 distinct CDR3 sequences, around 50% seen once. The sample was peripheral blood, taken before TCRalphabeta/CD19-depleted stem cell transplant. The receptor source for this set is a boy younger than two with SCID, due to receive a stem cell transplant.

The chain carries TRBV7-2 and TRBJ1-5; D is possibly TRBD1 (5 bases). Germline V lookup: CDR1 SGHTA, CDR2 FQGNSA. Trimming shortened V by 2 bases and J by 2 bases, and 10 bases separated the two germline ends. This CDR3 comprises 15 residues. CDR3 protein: CASSLQGNGNQPQHF. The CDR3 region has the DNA TGTGCCAGCAGCTTACAGGGTAATGGCAATCAGCCCCAGCATTTT.

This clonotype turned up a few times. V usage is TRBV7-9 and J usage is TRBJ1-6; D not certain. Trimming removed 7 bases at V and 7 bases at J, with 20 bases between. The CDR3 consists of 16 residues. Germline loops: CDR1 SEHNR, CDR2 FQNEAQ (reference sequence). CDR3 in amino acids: CASTFLVGQLNSPLHF. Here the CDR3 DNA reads TGTGCCAGCACCTTCCTAGTGGGTCAGTTAAATTCACCCCTCCACTTT.

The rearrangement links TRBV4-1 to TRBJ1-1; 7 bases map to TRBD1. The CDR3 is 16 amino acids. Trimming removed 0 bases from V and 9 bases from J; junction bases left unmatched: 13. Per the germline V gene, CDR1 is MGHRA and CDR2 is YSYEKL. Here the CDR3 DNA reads TGCGCCAGCAGCCAAGACCCGGGCGACAGGGTAAAGAAAGCTTTCTTT. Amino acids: CASSQDPGDRVKKAFF.

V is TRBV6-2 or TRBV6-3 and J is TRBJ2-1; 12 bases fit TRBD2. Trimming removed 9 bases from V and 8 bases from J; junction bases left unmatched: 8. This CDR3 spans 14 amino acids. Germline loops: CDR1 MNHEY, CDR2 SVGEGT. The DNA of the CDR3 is TGTGCCAGTCCTCTAGCGGGGGGGCTACATGAGCAGTTCTTC. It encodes CASPLAGGLHEQFF.

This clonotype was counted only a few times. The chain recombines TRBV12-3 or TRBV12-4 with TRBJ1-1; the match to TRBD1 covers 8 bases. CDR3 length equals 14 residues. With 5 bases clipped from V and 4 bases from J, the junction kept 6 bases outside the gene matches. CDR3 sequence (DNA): TGTGCCAGCAGTCGATCACAGGGGGTCACTGAAGCTTTCTTT. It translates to CASSRSQGVTEAFF.